This T cell receptor beta chain was sequenced for a study of cytomegalovirus exposure and HLA in healthy donors (TCRdb year 2017). At the level of the whole study: In an earlier analysis of 450 to 750 of the donors, 250 to 300 Gb of sequence data and 120 million or so unique TCR beta sequences from about 190 million T cells were reported. Roughly 300 gigabases of sequencing data and 78 million or so unique TCR sequences were included in an early release covering over 600 HLA-typed donors. The genetic ancestry cluster associated with self-reported Caucasian donors included over 80% of the roughly 360 genotyped donors. The aim of the study was to test whether cataloging public T cell receptors could identify signatures of past pathogen exposure. The T cell repertoires of 666 subjects were profiled by immunosequencing and related to cytomegalovirus serostatus. A separate validation cohort of 100 to 150 different subjects was used in addition to the approximately 700-subject first cohort. To predict cytomegalovirus infection status, the study brought together high-throughput TCR immunosequencing, statistical association of individual TCRs with disease status, and machine learning. A later analysis re-analyzed previously published TCR beta repertoires from roughly 600 donors and added high-resolution HLA genotyping to study TCR occurrence patterns. The later analysis used no new phenotypic data to find candidate immune exposures, relying instead on TCR beta sequences and their occurrence across donors. An earlier analysis of approximately 640 of the donors applied high-throughput TCR beta sequencing to assess whether each TCR beta V gene segment acted as functional or pseudogenic. Alongside the repertoire data, information on donor age, sex, ethnicity and CMV serostatus was compiled. A later genetic analysis used genome-wide SNP genotypes for 398 of the 666 donors, treating that subset as a discovery cohort. Every discovery cohort repertoire had been produced on one sequencing platform. Both class I and class II loci were covered by HLA typing, at four-digit resolution. Typing coverage differed by locus: A, B, C, DRB1 and DQB1 were typed in about 620-630 donors, DQA1 in around 500, DPA1 in over 600, and DPB1 in 400 to 490. Roughly 5 DR-DQ haplotypes were handled as single units for association and clustering, since linkage in the cohort was strong. On average, around 200,000 unique TCR beta nucleotide sequences were sequenced per donor among some 420 genotyped donors of the cohort, with roughly 18% of those sequences being non-productive. The paper's findings and limits, for the study overall: In vitro tests confirmed that a few of the cytomegalovirus-associated TCR beta chains recognize cytomegalovirus antigens. The study listed 150 to 200 TCR beta chains as associated with cytomegalovirus. CMV serostatus was the only immune exposure information available for the cohort. Several of the top co-occurrence clusters appeared to be linked to parvovirus B19, influenza, CMV and Epstein-Barr virus, according to a later analysis. According to the authors, the approach could potentially be generalized to other disease states and immunological phenotypes. While some public TCRs were present in many individuals, most TCR sequences turned up only very rarely across donors. In a later analysis, most CMV-associated TCR beta chains were found to appear HLA-restricted, with HLA associations seemingly driven largely by CMV exposure. The sequencing pipeline was judged likely to have produced a cluster of highly shared sequence variants as a technical artifact. In a later genetic analysis, fewer N-insertions in productive TCRs were reported among donors in an Asian-associated ancestry cluster than the roughly 700-donor mean. When HLA alleles, especially DR and DQ, strongly co-occurred, attributing TCR associations to individual alleles was difficult. The presence/absence analyses assumed that sequencing depth was roughly uniform across donors, and that assumption may not be true. The 87-base-pair reads could not distinguish some IMGT-functional V segments, including TRBV6-2 and TRBV6-3, so those segments were excluded. HLA typing was unavailable for some donors at each locus, so association tests used only the typed subset. Compared with equally common non-associated chains, HLA-associated TCR beta chains in a later analysis were more clonally expanded and had lower generation probabilities. In an earlier analysis of some 640 of the donors, most TCR beta V segments were observed in productive rearrangements about 90% or about 30% of the time, broadly matching IMGT annotations. In a later analysis, about 17,000 TCR beta sequences were associated with specific HLA alleles at a false discovery rate of 0.05. This cohort had only TCR beta chains sequenced, and the lack of alpha or paired-chain data limited which features could be detected. Because counts were too low, seventeen rarely observed V segments, including chromosome 9 orphons, were left out of the earlier analysis of 500 to 750 of the donors. In a later analysis, TCR association rates were found to vary across HLA loci, with the most associated TCRs seen for DRB1 alleles and the fewest for HLA-C alleles. In a later genetic analysis, a missense DCLRE1C variant was associated with V-gene and J-gene trimming of TCR beta chains, and the association was replicated in an independent cohort. Linkage disequilibrium might explain the correlated functional status among segregating V segments, but an unknown experimental factor could not be excluded. The classifier was reported to diagnose cytomegalovirus status with high specificity and sensitivity in both the original and validation cohorts. A further reported finding was that TCR beta sequences accurately predicted the HLA-A and HLA-B alleles for most subjects in the first cohort.

Library generation was performed with the immunoSEQ multiplex PCR assay. A mixture of 60 forward primers for TCR Vbeta segments and 13 reverse primers for TCR Jbeta segments was used in the multiplex PCR. A multiplex PCR assay on genomic DNA amplified the CDR3 region of rearranged TCR beta genes. On the Illumina HiSeq System, the amplified TCR beta libraries were sequenced as 87-base-pair reads. Per the source publication's procedure: A later analysis counted tens of millions of unique TCR beta chains across the 700 or so repertoires, and some 12 million of these chains were shared by at least two donors. Raw reads were error-corrected and collapsed into unique sequences with a nearest-neighbor algorithm that merged closely related sequences to remove PCR and sequencing errors. Alignment of CDR3 sequences to IMGT reference sequences was used to assign V, D and J gene segments. Each retained sequence needed at least a six-nucleotide match to both a V gene segment and a J gene segment. A rearrangement counted as productive if the CDR3 had no stop codons and remained in frame with V and J, and every other rearrangement counted as non-productive. CDR3 was defined by IMGT convention, running from the second conserved V-encoded cysteine to the conserved J-encoded phenylalanine. The earlier analysis of about 500 of the donors excluded sequences that lacked an unambiguous match to a single V gene segment. An earlier analysis of 587 of the donors called V segments functional above 56.7% productive rearrangements and segregating when the between-donor standard deviation exceeded 5%. A statistical classification framework was developed to diagnose cytomegalovirus status using the catalog of TCR beta chain sequences. In a later analysis, V and J genes were assigned by comparing TCR nucleotide sequences against IMGT/GENE-DB human TR gene sequences. A later analysis assigned CDR3 sequences and most-parsimonious VDJ recombination scenarios with the TCRdist pipeline. In a later analysis, each TCR beta chain was defined by its CDR3 amino acid sequence together with its V-gene family, and reads without a unique V-gene family were excluded. A later analysis removed 500 to 600 highly shared, low-generation-probability nucleotide sequences to deal with suspected cross-contamination and a sequencing artifact. In a later analysis, a clonal expansion index was calculated for each public chain from normalized within-repertoire ranks of inferred template counts. In a later analysis, generation probabilities were computed with a VDJ recombination model fitted to out-of-frame rearrangements, and the resulting probabilities were checked against IGoR. A later analysis scored TCR-TCR, TCR-HLA and TCR-CMV co-occurrence with hypergeometric tests, applying a repertoire-size bias correction to TCR pairs. A later analysis estimated false discovery rates by permuting HLA or CMV assignments 20 times. A later analysis grouped co-occurring TCRs with DBSCAN, adding TCRdist sequence similarity when clustering within HLA-allele-positive subsets. For co-occurrence clustering, repertoires with fewer than 30,000 or more than 120,000 public chains were excluded, along with about five repertoires with anomalous nucleotide sharing. Here the immuneACCESS table is served through TCRdb, limited to in-frame sequences with V and J called. Missing clones are a known gap in these copies; in checked studies unresolved V genes cover under half, and the rest lacks a known reason. V and J calls and clone size are given by that table; D and trimming were obtained from the DNA. The table for this sample records some 200,000 clones. The ten largest clones take up more than 0.95% of the sample.

In total, 666 healthy bone marrow donors made up the cohort. Cohort members were all nominally healthy when sampled, although unrecorded immune exposures were likely present. The donor was CMV seropositive and belonged to the group of 250 to 300 seropositive cohort members. Every donor gave a peripheral blood sample, and the peripheral blood mononuclear cells from that sample were used for TCR beta sequencing. The Qiagen DNeasy Blood Extraction Kit was used to extract genomic DNA from the blood cell samples. In the case of this clone: No antigen is known for it.

The germline V gene sets CDR1 to SNHLY and CDR2 to FYNNEI. V loses 1 base of germline sequence and J loses 8 bases, and the interval between the two ends is 7 bases. The CDR3 starts with the cysteine, ends with the phenylalanine, and has 12 residues. CDR3 DNA only is kept here, 36 bases in frame from base 1. Input material: PBMCs. This chain is built from TRBV2 and TRBJ2-3, and the D gene may be TRBD1, 6 bases matching. The origin of this receptor is a girl between 2 and 10 years old in good health and CMV-seropositive. Here is the DNA: TGTGCCAGCAGTGAAGGAGGGGGTACGCAGTATTTT. Its product reads: CASSEGGGTQYF.